This is a list of T cell receptor beta chains from one sample in a study of response to subunit inactivated influenza vaccine. TCRdb reprocessed the RT-PCR reads with MiXCR, giving one entry per CDR3 protein. The table records roughly 290,000 distinct CDR3 sequences, just over 20% of them present only once. This specimen consisted of PBMCs from blood, obtained 21 months after vaccination. All receptors derive from a man in his fifties or sixties who received an inactivated influenza vaccine. Both conserved end residues are part of each CDR3. A D gene is named only where the DNA matches it firmly. Clone size is not always given. Where it is, it says once, few, many or a class for expanded clones.

size: few
V: TRBV3-1
D: .
J: TRBJ1-2
DNA: TGTGCCAGCAGCCAAGAAGGGTCCGGCTACACCTTC
CDR3: CASSQEGSGYTF

size: .
V: TRBV9
D: .
J: TRBJ1-2
DNA: TGTGCCAGCAGTCAGGACGGACGGAACTATGGCTACACCTTC
CDR3: CASSQDGRNYGYTF

size: many
V: TRBV3-1
D: TRBD1
J: TRBJ2-1
DNA: TGTGCCAGCAGCCAAGATCTACCTGGACAGGGGGCGTGGGATGAGCAGTTCTTC
CDR3: CASSQDLPGQGAWDEQFF

size: .
V: TRBV11-2
D: TRBD2
J: TRBJ2-3
DNA: TGTGCCAGCAGCTTCGTTCCGGGACTAAGCGATACGCAGTATTTT
CDR3: CASSFVPGLSDTQYF

size: .
V: TRBV29-1
D: TRBD1
J: TRBJ1-1
DNA: TGCAGCGCGACGGGACAGTTGAACACTGAAGCTTTCTTT
CDR3: CSATGQLNTEAFF

size: few
V: TRBV7-9
D: .
J: TRBJ1-6
DNA: TGTGCCAGCAGCCCCGTCAGCGTAGGGTCACCCCTCCACTTT
CDR3: CASSPVSVGSPLHF

size: few
V: TRBV11-2
D: .
J: TRBJ1-3
DNA: TGTGCCAGCAGCTTACACTCTGGAAACACCATATATTTT
CDR3: CASSLHSGNTIYF

size: .
V: TRBV7-3
D: TRBD2
J: TRBJ2-1
DNA: TGTGCCAGCAGCTTAAGGCTAGCGGGAGGGGACAATGAGCAGTTCTTC
CDR3: CASSLRLAGGDNEQFF

size: few
V: TRBV5-1
D: .
J: TRBJ2-7
DNA: TGCGCCAGCAGCGTCGGACTAAACTACGAGCAGTACTTC
CDR3: CASSVGLNYEQYF

size: .
V: TRBV28
D: .
J: TRBJ2-1
DNA: TGTGCCAGCAGTTTTGTGCCCGGGGTGGGAGAGCAGTTCTTC
CDR3: CASSFVPGVGEQFF

size: .
V: TRBV5-1
D: .
J: TRBJ2-7
DNA: TGCGCCAGCAGCTTGTTGGACAGCTACGAGCAGTACTTC
CDR3: CASSLLDSYEQYF

size: .
V: TRBV20-1
D: .
J: TRBJ2-7
DNA: TGCAGTGCCAACGGGGCGCCTAGCAGCGTTAGTTCCTACGAGCAGTACTTC
CDR3: CSANGAPSSVSSYEQYF

size: .
V: TRBV5-1
D: TRBD1
J: TRBJ1-6
DNA: TGCGCCAGCAGCTTGGGAGGACAGGGGTATTCACCCCTCCACTTT
CDR3: CASSLGGQGYSPLHF

size: .
V: TRBV9
D: .
J: TRBJ1-4
DNA: TGTGCCAGCAGCGTAGCAGTGGGATCGGAACTGTTTTTT
CDR3: CASSVAVGSELFF

size: .
V: TRBV11-3
D: TRBD1
J: TRBJ2-3
DNA: TGTGCCAGCAGCGCGGACAGGGCTACAGATACGCAGTATTTT
CDR3: CASSADRATDTQYF

size: .
V: TRBV18
D: TRBD1
J: TRBJ1-1
DNA: TGTGCCAGCTCACCCCCGACAGGGCTCGAAGCTTTCTTT
CDR3: CASSPPTGLEAFF

size: .
V: TRBV20-1
D: .
J: TRBJ2-7
DNA: TGCAGTGCTACCGGGCCTAGTAGCTACGAGCAGTACTTC
CDR3: CSATGPSSYEQYF

size: many
V: TRBV5-4
D: .
J: TRBJ2-7
DNA: TGTGCCAGCAGTTCGATACAGATCCCCGAGCAGTACTTC
CDR3: CASSSIQIPEQYF

size: .
V: TRBV5-1
D: .
J: TRBJ2-3
DNA: TGCGCCAGCAGCGCACAGCGGGCGAGCACAGATACGCAGTATTTT
CDR3: CASSAQRASTDTQYF

size: few
V: TRBV28
D: TRBD1
J: TRBJ2-1
DNA: TGTGCCAGCGACAGGGGGCAATACAATGAGCAGTTCTTC
CDR3: CASDRGQYNEQFF

size: .
V: TRBV20-1
D: .
J: TRBJ1-1
DNA: TGCAGTGCTATTAGGCAGCTTAACACTGAAGCTTTCTTT
CDR3: CSAIRQLNTEAFF

size: few
V: TRBV20-1
D: .
J: TRBJ2-7
DNA: TGCAGTGCTACACAGCTGGCCTACGAGCAGTACTTC
CDR3: CSATQLAYEQYF

size: few
V: TRBV29-1
D: .
J: TRBJ2-7
DNA: TGCAGCGGCCTCCTCGACAGCTCCTACGAGCAGTACTTC
CDR3: CSGLLDSSYEQYF

size: .
V: TRBV27
D: TRBD2
J: TRBJ2-7
DNA: TGTGCCAGCAGTTTATGGGGACTAGCGGGGACGAAAGAGCAGTACTTC
CDR3: CASSLWGLAGTKEQYF

size: few
V: TRBV15
D: TRBD1
J: TRBJ1-4
DNA: TGTGCCACCAGCAGAGGGTTTACAGGGGGCCGTGAAAAACTGTTTTTT
CDR3: CATSRGFTGGREKLFF

size: .
V: TRBV29-1
D: .
J: TRBJ2-1
DNA: TGCAGCGTAGATCCGGGACGGAGCTACAATGAGCAGTTCTTC
CDR3: CSVDPGRSYNEQFF

size: few
V: TRBV4-2
D: TRBD2
J: TRBJ2-3
DNA: TGTGCCAGCAGCCAAGGTGGACTAGCGGGATACAAAGATACGCAGTATTTT
CDR3: CASSQGGLAGYKDTQYF

size: .
V: TRBV15
D: .
J: TRBJ1-4
DNA: TGTGCCACCGAGGGGGGAAAGACAAACACTAATGAAAAACTGTTTTTT
CDR3: CATEGGKTNTNEKLFF

size: .
V: TRBV15
D: .
J: TRBJ2-5
DNA: TGTGCCACCAGCAGAGATGTACAAGAGACCCAGTACTTC
CDR3: CATSRDVQETQYF

size: few
V: TRBV29-1
D: TRBD2
J: TRBJ2-7
DNA: TGCAGCGTAACCTCAGCGGGGGGGCTGTCCTACGAGCAGTACTTC
CDR3: CSVTSAGGLSYEQYF

size: few
V: TRBV12-3/TRBV12-4
D: .
J: TRBJ2-1
DNA: TGTGCCAGCAGGTCGCGGGACAGTCTAAGCAATGAGCAGTTCTTC
CDR3: CASRSRDSLSNEQFF

size: few
V: TRBV28
D: .
J: TRBJ2-7
DNA: TGTGCCAGCAGTTTAGGTGCAGGGTTACTGTACGAGCAGTACTTC
CDR3: CASSLGAGLLYEQYF

size: few
V: TRBV19
D: .
J: TRBJ1-2
DNA: TGTGCCAGTATCGGGGGGGAAAGGAACTATGGCTACACCTTC
CDR3: CASIGGERNYGYTF

size: .
V: TRBV4-2
D: TRBD1
J: TRBJ1-4
DNA: TGTGCCAGCAGCCAAGATGACAGGGGGCGCCGGGATGAAAAACTGTTTTTT
CDR3: CASSQDDRGRRDEKLFF

size: .
V: TRBV19
D: .
J: TRBJ1-5
DNA: TGTGCCAGTAGTATTGGGGGGCTAAGGAGGAATCAGCCCCAGCATTTT
CDR3: CASSIGGLRRNQPQHF

size: .
V: TRBV5-6
D: .
J: TRBJ1-6
DNA: TGTGCCAGCAGCTTGGAGAGGGGAGATTCACCCCTCCACTTT
CDR3: CASSLERGDSPLHF

size: .
V: TRBV5-6
D: .
J: TRBJ2-5
DNA: TGTGCCAGCAGCCCCCGAGCCGGAAAGACCCAGTACTTC
CDR3: CASSPRAGKTQYF

size: .
V: TRBV18
D: .
J: TRBJ1-2
DNA: TGTGCCAGCTCACCGGTTGTCGGGTCCGGCTACACCTTC
CDR3: CASSPVVGSGYTF

size: .
V: TRBV6-1
D: .
J: TRBJ2-1
DNA: TGTGCCAGCGAAATCACAGCGAGCTCCTACAATGAGCAGTTCTTC
CDR3: CASEITASSYNEQFF

size: few
V: TRBV27
D: .
J: TRBJ2-7
DNA: TGTGCCAGCATACGCGGGACTTATGACTACGAGCAGTACTTC
CDR3: CASIRGTYDYEQYF

size: .
V: TRBV24-1
D: TRBD2
J: TRBJ2-3
DNA: TGTGCCACCAGTGATTCCCGACTAGCGGATCTCACAGATACGCAGTATTTT
CDR3: CATSDSRLADLTDTQYF

size: .
V: TRBV20-1
D: .
J: TRBJ1-1
DNA: TGCAGTGCTAGAGCCCTAGGACCCACGCCCGAAGCTTTCTTT
CDR3: CSARALGPTPEAFF

size: .
V: TRBV12-3/TRBV12-4
D: .
J: TRBJ1-1
DNA: TGTGCCAGCAGTCCCACCTCCGGGACCGCTGAAGCTTTCTTT
CDR3: CASSPTSGTAEAFF

size: .
V: TRBV29-1
D: TRBD2
J: TRBJ2-3
DNA: TGCAGCGGGGGACTAGCGGGGCCTATGGATACGCAGTATTTT
CDR3: CSGGLAGPMDTQYF

size: few
V: TRBV10-3
D: TRBD1
J: TRBJ2-7
DNA: TGTGCCATCAGTGAGTCGGGAAAGACAGGGCTATACGAGCAGTACTTC
CDR3: CAISESGKTGLYEQYF

size: .
V: TRBV25-1
D: .
J: TRBJ1-4
DNA: TGTGCCAGCAGTGAATCAAGGGGGGCTAATGAAAAACTGTTTTTT
CDR3: CASSESRGANEKLFF